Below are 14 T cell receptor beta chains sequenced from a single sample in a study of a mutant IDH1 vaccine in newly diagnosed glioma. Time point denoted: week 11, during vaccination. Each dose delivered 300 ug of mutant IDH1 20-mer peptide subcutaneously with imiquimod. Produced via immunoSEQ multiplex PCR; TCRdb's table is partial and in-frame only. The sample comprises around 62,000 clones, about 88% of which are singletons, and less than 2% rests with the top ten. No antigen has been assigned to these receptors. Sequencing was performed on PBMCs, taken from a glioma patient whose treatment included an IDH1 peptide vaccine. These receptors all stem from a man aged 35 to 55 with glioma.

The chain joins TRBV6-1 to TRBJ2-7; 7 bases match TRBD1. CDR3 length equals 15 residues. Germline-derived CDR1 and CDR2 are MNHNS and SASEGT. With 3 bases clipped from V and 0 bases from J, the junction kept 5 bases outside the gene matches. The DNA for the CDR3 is TGTGCCAGCAGTGATCCGGGACAGATCTCCTACGAGCAGTACGTC. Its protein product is CASSDPGQISYEQYV.

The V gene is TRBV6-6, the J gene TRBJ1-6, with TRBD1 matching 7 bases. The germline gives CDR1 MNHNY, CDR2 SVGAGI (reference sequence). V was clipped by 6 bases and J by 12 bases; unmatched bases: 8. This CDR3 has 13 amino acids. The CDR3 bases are TGTGCCAGCAGGGGGACAGTGATGCTACCCCTCCACTTT. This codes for CASRGTVMLPLHF.

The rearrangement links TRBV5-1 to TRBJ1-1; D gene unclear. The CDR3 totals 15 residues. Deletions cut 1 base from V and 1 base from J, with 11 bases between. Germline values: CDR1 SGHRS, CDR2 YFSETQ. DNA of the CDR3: TGCGCCAGCAGCTTGACGGCGGGCAAGAACACTGAAGCTTTCTTT. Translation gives CASSLTAGKNTEAFF.

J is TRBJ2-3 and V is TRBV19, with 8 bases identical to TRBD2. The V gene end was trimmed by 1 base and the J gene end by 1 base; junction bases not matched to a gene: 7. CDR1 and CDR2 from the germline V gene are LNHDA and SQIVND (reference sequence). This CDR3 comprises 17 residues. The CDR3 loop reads CASSIVWTSRGTDTQYF. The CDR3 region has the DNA TGTGCCAGTAGTATAGTGTGGACTAGCCGGGGCACAGATACGCAGTATTTT.

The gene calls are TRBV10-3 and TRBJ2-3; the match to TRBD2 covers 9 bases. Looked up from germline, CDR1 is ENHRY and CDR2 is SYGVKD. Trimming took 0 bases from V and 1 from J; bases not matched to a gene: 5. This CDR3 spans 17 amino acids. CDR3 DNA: TGTGCCATCAGTGAGTCTCCTAGCGGGGTCCGCACAGATACGCAGTATTTT. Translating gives CAISESPSGVRTDTQYF.

CDR3 sequence (DNA): TGTGCCAGCTCACTCGGACAGGGTATCAATCAGCCCCAGCATTTT. It translates to CASSLGQGINQPQHF. This chain joins TRBV18 and TRBJ1-5; 8 bases line up with TRBD1. This CDR3 comprises 15 residues. The V and J ends lost 4 bases and 3 bases, in that order; junction bases with no gene match: 5. Looked up from germline, CDR1 is KGHSH and CDR2 is LQKENI.

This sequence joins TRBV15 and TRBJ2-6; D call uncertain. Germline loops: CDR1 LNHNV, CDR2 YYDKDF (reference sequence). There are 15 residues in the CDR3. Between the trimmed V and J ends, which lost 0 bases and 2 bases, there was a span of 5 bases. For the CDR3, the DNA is TGTGCCACCAGCAGAGAGAGAACTGGGGCCAACGTCCTGACTTTC. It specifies CATSRERTGANVLTF.

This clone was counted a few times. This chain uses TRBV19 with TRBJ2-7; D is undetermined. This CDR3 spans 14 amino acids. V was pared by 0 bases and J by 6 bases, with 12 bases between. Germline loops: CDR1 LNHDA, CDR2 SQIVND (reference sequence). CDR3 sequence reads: CASSIDYRVGEQYV. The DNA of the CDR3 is TGTGCCAGTAGTATAGATTACCGGGTCGGCGAGCAGTACGTC.

The DNA for the CDR3 is TGTGCCAGCAGCTTAGGTCAGAACTCCTACGAGCAGTACGTC. Translating gives CASSLGQNSYEQYV. The chain couples TRBV11-1 to TRBJ2-7; the D is unclear. There are 14 residues in the CDR3. CDR1 and CDR2 (germline): SGHAT, FQDESV (reference sequence). The ends were cut back, 1 base at V and 0 bases at J, with 7 bases in the middle.

The CDR3, as DNA: TGTGCCAGCAGCTCGGGGACAGGGCTCTATAATTCACCCCTCCACTTT. Protein product: CASSSGTGLYNSPLHF. V is TRBV5-6 and J is TRBJ1-6; 9 bases line up with TRBD1. The CDR3 contains 16 residues. Trimming at V came to 3 bases and at J to 3 bases, leaving 4 bases not matched to a gene. The germline gives CDR1 SGHDT, CDR2 YYEEEE.

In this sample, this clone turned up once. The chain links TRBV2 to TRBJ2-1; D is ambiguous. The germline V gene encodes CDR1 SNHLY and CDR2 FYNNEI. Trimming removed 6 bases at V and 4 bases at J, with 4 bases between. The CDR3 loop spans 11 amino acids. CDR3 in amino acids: CASRSYNEQFF. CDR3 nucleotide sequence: TGTGCCAGCAGGTCATACAATGAGCAGTTCTTC.

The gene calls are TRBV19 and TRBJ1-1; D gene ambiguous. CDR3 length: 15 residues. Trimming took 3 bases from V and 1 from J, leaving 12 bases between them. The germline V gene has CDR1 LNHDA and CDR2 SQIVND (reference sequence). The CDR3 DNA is TGTGCCAGTAGTATGAGTCCCCAGGCGAACACTGAAGCTTTCTTT. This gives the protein CASSMSPQANTEAFF.

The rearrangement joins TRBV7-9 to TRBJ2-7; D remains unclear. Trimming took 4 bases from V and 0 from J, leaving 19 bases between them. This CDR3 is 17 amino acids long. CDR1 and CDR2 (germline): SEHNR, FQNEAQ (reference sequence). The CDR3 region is CASSSPLNRALSYEQYF. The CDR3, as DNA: TGTGCCAGCAGCTCCCCTCTGAACCGGGCGCTCTCCTACGAGCAGTACTTC.

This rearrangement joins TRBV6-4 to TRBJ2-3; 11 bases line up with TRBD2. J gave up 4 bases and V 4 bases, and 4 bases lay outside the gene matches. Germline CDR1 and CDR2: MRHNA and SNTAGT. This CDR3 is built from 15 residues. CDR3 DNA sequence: TGTGCCAGCAGTGTCCTAGCGGGGGGCCCAGATACGCAGTATTTT. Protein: CASSVLAGGPDTQYF.